What follows describes a single T cell receptor (beta chain). These data are taken from a study of control samples from healthy donors and cancer patients. Sequenced by immunoSEQ multiplex PCR; TCRdb stores in-frame clones only, minus some. Among about 160,000 clones listed, roughly 95% were seen once. Germline CDR1 MNHEY, CDR2 SVGAGI. V lost 2 bases and J lost 3, with 8 bases in between. This CDR3 is built from 13 residues. The gene calls are TRBV6-5 and TRBJ2-7; D is undetermined. This receptor was obtained from a woman aged 30 to 39 in good health. Sequencing input: blood. CDR3 nucleotide sequence: TGTGCCAGCAGTTACGACCGACTCTACGAGCAGTACTTC. It yields the protein CASSYDRLYEQYF.